These 23 T cell receptor beta chains were sequenced from one sample in a study of early T cells in non-severe SARS-CoV-2 infection. TCRdb itself ran the 5' RACE reads through MiXCR, one entry per CDR3 protein. Of around 70,000 distinct CDR3 sequences listed, about 12% were seen once; the top ten hold 3.5% to 4.5%. The specimen sequenced was whole blood. All receptors derive from an adult who was a healthcare worker with PCR-confirmed SARS-CoV-2 infection or an uninfected control (not recorded which).

This clonotype was seen at least ten times. This chain uses TRBV13 with TRBJ2-7, with a weak D call TRBD1 (6 bases). The CDR3 has 14 amino acids. Trimming shortened V by 1 base and J by 2 bases, and 9 bases separated the two germline ends. Germline CDR1 and CDR2: PRHDT and FYEKMQ (reference sequence). The DNA of the CDR3 is TGTGCCAGCAGCTTAGCCGGACAGCCCTACGAGCAGTACTTC. Translated: CASSLAGQPYEQYF.

The V gene is TRBV24-1, the J gene TRBJ2-1; 8 positions match TRBD2. Trimming took 3 bases from V and 4 from J; bases not matched to a gene: 4. Germline V gives CDR1 KGHDR, CDR2 SFDVKD. This CDR3 contains 15 residues. CDR3 amino acids: CATSDPKREYNEQFF. The CDR3 DNA follows: TGTGCCACCAGTGATCCGAAGCGGGAGTACAATGAGCAGTTCTTC.

This clonotype occurred many times. V and J are TRBV7-6 and TRBJ2-1, with D hard to call. The CDR3 runs 14 residues. Germline V gene lookup returns CDR1 SGHVS and CDR2 FNYEAQ. V lost 1 base and J lost 3, with 7 bases in between. The DNA for the CDR3 is TGTGCCAGCAGCTTAGGGGCTGGCTACAATGAGCAGTTCTTC. Translation gives CASSLGAGYNEQFF.

This chain uses TRBV28 with TRBJ1-1; a weak D match, TRBD1 (6 bases). CDR1 and CDR2 (germline): MDHEN, SYDVKM. The CDR3 sequence is 13 residues long. The V end was cut by 6 bases, the J end by 1 base, with 9 bases between. The CDR3 loop reads CASSGTPNTEAFF. As DNA, the CDR3 is TGTGCCAGCAGCGGGACACCGAACACTGAAGCTTTCTTT.

This chain joins TRBV28 and TRBJ1-2, with D hard to call. CDR3 size: 12 residues. Germline CDR1 reads MDHEN; CDR2 reads SYDVKM. The V end was cut by 7 bases, the J end by 4 bases, with 10 bases between. The CDR3 bases are TGTGCCAGCACCCGGGGAGGCTATGGCTACACCTTC. It encodes CASTRGGYGYTF.

The table lists this clonotype with many counts. The gene calls are TRBV29-1 and TRBJ1-2, with 7 bases identical to TRBD1. The J segment lost 8 bases and the V segment lost 7 bases, leaving 16 bases of the junction unmatched. In germline, CDR1 is SQVTM, CDR2 ANQGSEA. The CDR3 consists of 14 residues. DNA for the CDR3: TGCAGCGCCTTACTGATGACAGGGATCTGGGGCTACACCTTC. Translating gives CSALLMTGIWGYTF. Variable domain in full (rest from reference TRBV29-1 and TRBJ1-2): SAVISQKPSRDICQRGTSLTIQCQVDSQVTMMFWYRQQPGQSLTLIATANQGSEATYESGFVIDKFPISRPNLTFSTLTVSNMSPEDSSIYLCSALLMTGIWGYTFGSGTRLTVV.

This clonotype appeared a few times. V and J are TRBV20-1 and TRBJ2-7, with D perhaps being TRBD1 or TRBD2 (5 bases each). Germline V gene lookup returns CDR1 DFQATT and CDR2 SNEGSKA (reference sequence). CDR3 length: 13 amino acids. The V and J ends lost 5 bases and 2 bases respectively, with 13 bases between them. CDR3 region: CSALRDGAYEQYF. In nucleotides, the CDR3 is TGCAGTGCTCTCCGGGACGGAGCCTACGAGCAGTACTTC.

The gene calls are TRBV29-1 and TRBJ2-1; TRBD2 matches 7 bases. This CDR3 is 14 amino acids long. The V gene's germline CDR1 is SQVTM and CDR2 ANQGSEA. With 3 bases clipped from V and 3 bases from J, the junction kept 5 bases outside the gene matches. The DNA for the CDR3 is TGCAGCGTTGAGATGGGACTAAGCTACAATGAGCAGTTCTTC. Protein sequence: CSVEMGLSYNEQFF.

The rearrangement uses TRBV29-1 and TRBJ2-7; TRBD1 matches 7 bases. CDR3 length: 13 residues. CDR1 is SQVTM, CDR2 ANQGSEA, per germline. V dropped 4 bases and J dropped 6; count of bases not matched to a gene: 9. CDR3: CSVAPAQGVEQYF. CDR3 bases: TGCAGCGTTGCGCCGGCGCAGGGGGTCGAGCAGTACTTC.

This clonotype was observed at least ten times. The chain recombines TRBV2 with TRBJ2-1; no firm D call. This CDR3 has 12 residues. Germline loops: CDR1 SNHLY, CDR2 FYNNEI. V lost 0 bases to trimming and J lost 8 bases, with 5 bases between them. The CDR3 loop reads CASSEAKDEQFF. For the CDR3, the DNA is TGTGCCAGCAGTGAAGCTAAGGATGAGCAGTTCTTC. Looking up the rest from reference TRBV2 and TRBJ2-1 gives the full variable domain: EPEVTQTPSHQVTQMGQEVILRCVPISNHLYFYWYRQILGQKVEFLVSFYNNEISEKSEIFDDQFSVERPDGSNFTLKIRSTKLEDSAMYFCASSEAKDEQFFGPGTRLTVL.

This clonotype showed up just a few times. The chain is built from TRBV12-3 or TRBV12-4 and TRBJ1-2; D is ambiguous. The CDR3 has 13 amino acids. V lost 5 bases and J 2 bases, leaving 9 bases between the germline ends. The CDR3 coding sequence is TGTGCCAGCAGTCAGGCAGTCAACTATGGCTACACCTTC. Protein product: CASSQAVNYGYTF.

In its sample, this clonotype was seen many times. The genes are TRBV29-1 and TRBJ2-7, with 7 bases aligning to TRBD2. Trimming took 8 bases from V and 0 from J; bases not matched to a gene: 7. This CDR3 is built from 13 residues. The V gene's germline CDR1 is SQVTM and CDR2 ANQGSEA. The CDR3 nucleotides are TGCAGCCCCCGGGGCGGGAGCTCCTACGAGCAGTACTTC. It is translated as CSPRGGSSYEQYF.

A few counts support this clonotype. The V gene is TRBV10-3, the J gene TRBJ2-7; D ambiguous. Germline V gives CDR1 ENHRY, CDR2 SYGVKD. V was trimmed by 0 bases and J by 6 bases, leaving 9 bases between them. This CDR3 region has 13 residues. The CDR3 nucleotides read TGTGCCATCAGTGAGTCCGAGGCTGGCGAGCAGTACTTC. It codes for CAISESEAGEQYF.

The chain recombines TRBV28 with TRBJ2-5, with 10 positions matching TRBD2. CDR1 is MDHEN, CDR2 SYDVKM, per germline. The CDR3 loop spans 13 amino acids. With 10 bases clipped from V and 5 bases from J, the junction kept 7 bases outside the gene matches. CDR3 DNA: TGTGCCACCTGCCCTAGCGGGAGTGAGACCCAGTACTTC. It encodes CATCPSGSETQYF.

This sequence joins TRBV4-1 and TRBJ2-1; TRBD1 is a possible D gene (6 bases). V was pared by 4 bases and J by 0 bases, with 10 bases between. CDR1 and CDR2 (germline): MGHRA, YSYEKL. The CDR3 consists of 15 residues. This CDR3 reads CASSRKDSSYNEQFF. CDR3 DNA: TGCGCCAGCAGCCGGAAGGACAGCTCCTACAATGAGCAGTTCTTC.

This clonotype was found many times. The chain employs TRBV20-1 and TRBJ2-7; D remains unclear. With 2 bases removed from V and 0 bases from J, the gap between germline ends came to 11 bases. CDR3 length equals 14 residues. Looked up from germline, CDR1 is DFQATT and CDR2 is SNEGSKA (reference sequence). For the CDR3, the DNA is TGCAGTGCTAGAAAGGTCGCCGGCTCCTACGAGCAGTACTTC. Translation gives CSARKVAGSYEQYF.

The chain recombines TRBV6-2 or TRBV6-3 with TRBJ2-7, with a tentative D call TRBD1 (5 bases). Trimming took 2 bases from V and 7 from J, leaving 21 bases between them. The CDR3 is 16 residues long. Germline CDR1 is MNHEY and CDR2 is SVGEGT. CDR3 nucleotides: TGTGCCAGCAGTTACGACCGTTCGACAGCCTCGGAGGAGCAGTACTTC. This gives the protein CASSYDRSTASEEQYF.

By its share, this clonotype is medium-sized. This chain connects TRBV7-7 to TRBJ1-1; D unclear. The germline V gene encodes CDR1 SSHAT and CDR2 FNYEAQ (reference sequence). CDR3 length equals 10 residues. V dropped 2 bases and J dropped 9 bases, with 4 bases sitting between them. The CDR3 coding sequence is TGTGCCAGCAGCTTACTCCAAGCTTTCTTT. Protein: CASSLLQAFF.

This clonotype was seen ten or more times. The chain recombines TRBV6-2 or TRBV6-3 with TRBJ2-7, with 7 nucleotides matching TRBD1. This CDR3 spans 14 amino acids. Germline lookup yields CDR1 MNHEY and CDR2 SVGEGT. V gave up 7 bases and J gave up 1 base; unmatched junction bases: 7. CDR3 sequence (DNA): TGTGCCAGCACCCCGGACAGGCGATCCTACGAGCAGTACTTC. Translation gives CASTPDRRSYEQYF.

This clonotype was observed many times. The V and J genes are TRBV27 and TRBJ2-7; weak D call: TRBD2 (5 bases). Per germline, CDR1 MNHEY and CDR2 SMNVEV (reference sequence). CDR3 length: 13 amino acids. Trimming pared 3 bases from V and 6 bases from J, leaving 12 bases between. In DNA, the CDR3 is TGTGCCAGCAGTTTGAGAGGGAACTCCGAGCAGTACTTC. It codes for CASSLRGNSEQYF.

This clonotype has ten or more counts. This chain uses TRBV18 with TRBJ2-1; 9 bases are a match to TRBD1. V lost 4 bases and J lost 5; bases outside the gene matches: 9. Germline assignment: CDR1 KGHSH and CDR2 LQKENI. The CDR3 runs to 16 residues. This CDR3 reads CASSRLPGQGDNEQFF. The DNA of the CDR3 is TGTGCCAGCTCACGTCTCCCGGGACAGGGCGACAATGAGCAGTTCTTC.

This clonotype came up a few times. This chain uses TRBV5-1 with TRBJ1-1; 8 positions agree with TRBD1. CDR1 is SGHRS and CDR2 is YFSETQ in the germline V gene. With V trimmed by 4 bases and J by 3 bases, 5 bases remained unmatched. This CDR3 spans 14 amino acids. The CDR3 sequence is CASSPQGAYTEAFF. CDR3 in DNA: TGCGCCAGCAGCCCCCAGGGGGCATACACTGAAGCTTTCTTT.

This clonotype appeared many times. The rearrangement links TRBV28 to TRBJ2-1, with TRBD2 matching over 8 bases. CDR1 and CDR2 from the germline V gene are MDHEN and SYDVKM. CDR3 length: 15 amino acids. J lost 7 bases, V lost 3 bases, and 8 bases had no gene match. The CDR3: CASSFFGLAINEQFF. The DNA of the CDR3 is TGTGCCAGCAGTTTCTTCGGACTAGCAATAAATGAGCAGTTCTTC.